One and the same sample provided the 20 T cell receptor beta chains below, sequenced in a study of shared clonotypes between healthy human individuals (dated by TCRdb to the early 2020s). Library prep was done by the immunoSEQ multiplex PCR assay. As stored in TCRdb, this immuneACCESS dataset retains in-frame rearrangements with V and J assigned. A fraction of the clones does not appear; measured against another copy, unresolved V genes explain less than half of the discrepancy, and the remainder lacks a known reason. In this sample the table shows 500,000 to 650,000 clones, around three quarters of which occur a single time. Approximately 12% of the sample belongs to the ten largest clones. The sequenced material came from PBMCs. The receptor set was obtained from a woman aged 40 to 55 in good health. Some clones in this sample may be carry-over from other donors' samples.

The gene calls are TRBV14 and TRBJ2-2; possibly TRBD1 for D (5 bases). The CDR3 contains 15 residues. Deletions cut 0 bases from V and 7 bases from J, with 12 bases between. Germline CDR1 reads SGHDN; CDR2 reads FVKESK. CDR3 residues: CASSQDEGEGGELFF. In DNA form, the CDR3 reads TGTGCCAGCAGCCAAGATGAAGGGGAAGGCGGGGAGCTGTTTTTT.

The chain couples TRBV27 to TRBJ2-5; 8 bases align to TRBD2. The closer fit of TRBJ2-7 to the DNA end suggests the J call may be wrong. The germline V gene has CDR1 MNHEY and CDR2 SMNVEV (reference sequence). This CDR3 contains 14 residues. CDR3 DNA: TGTGCCAGCAGTCCGCGGGAGGCCAGGTACGAGCAGTACTTC. Its protein is CASSPREARYEQYF.

The CDR3 loop is CASSENSPLHF. CDR3 nucleotide sequence: TGTGCCAGCAGTGAGAATTCACCCCTCCACTTT. The rearrangement joins TRBV2 to TRBJ1-6, with unresolved D. The CDR3 has 11 amino acids. Looked up from germline, CDR1 is SNHLY and CDR2 is FYNNEI. V lost 3 bases to trimming and J lost 7 bases, with 1 base between them.

This clone was counted once. Given a far larger clone just one base away, this is likely a sequencing read error. The chain employs TRBV30 and TRBJ1-5; maybe TRBD1 (5 bases). Germline V gives CDR1 GTSNPN, CDR2 SVGIG (reference sequence). The V and J ends lost 2 bases and 4 bases respectively, with 9 bases between them. The CDR3 contains 13 residues. The CDR3 DNA sequence: TGTGCCTGGAGTATGGGGGGTAATCAGCCCCAGCATTTT. Translation gives CAWSMGGNQPQHF. Combining the CDR3 with reference TRBV30 and TRBJ1-5 gives the whole variable domain SQTIHQWPATLVQPVGSPLSLECTVEGTSNPNLYWYRQAAGRGLQLLFYSVGIGQISSEVPQNLSASRPQDRQFILSSKKLLLSDSGFYLCAWSMGGNQPQHFGDGTRLSIL.

This clone was seen only once. J is TRBJ2-2 and V is TRBV14; 9 bases agree with TRBD1. V shed 2 bases, J shed 4 bases, and the junction held 14 bases outside the gene matches. This CDR3 has 19 residues. CDR1 and CDR2 (germline): SGHDN, FVKESK. The CDR3 here is CASSQTKWGQGSSTGELFF. CDR3 DNA sequence: TGTGCCAGCAGCCAAACCAAGTGGGGACAGGGTTCTTCCACCGGGGAGCTGTTTTTT.

The CDR3 DNA is TGTGCCAGCAGCTTAGCTGGGACAGACGAGCAGTACTTC. This sequence encodes CASSLAGTDEQYF. The chain is built from TRBV11-2 and TRBJ2-7; TRBD1 matches at 7 bases. With 1 base clipped from V and 5 bases from J, the junction kept 2 bases outside the gene matches. Germline V gene lookup returns CDR1 SGHAT and CDR2 FQNNGV. CDR3 length equals 13 residues.

J is TRBJ2-7 and V is TRBV6-4; D remains ambiguous. The CDR3 sequence is 13 residues long. The germline V and J ends were trimmed by 4 bases and 1 base, with 8 bases remaining between them. From germline, CDR1 is MRHNA and CDR2 SNTAGT. The CDR3 spells CASSGDKSYEQYF. CDR3 nucleotide sequence: TGTGCCAGCAGTGGAGATAAATCCTACGAGCAGTACTTC.

The chain combines TRBV6-5 with TRBJ1-6, with D tentatively TRBD1 (5 bases). Trimming stripped 5 bases from V and 7 bases from J, with 15 bases between. Germline CDR1 MNHEY, CDR2 SVGAGI. This CDR3 is 15 amino acids long. CDR3 residues: CASSRAGPINSPLHF. The CDR3 nucleotides are TGTGCCAGCAGTAGGGCGGGACCGATCAATTCACCCCTCCACTTT.

The chain recombines TRBV10-3 with TRBJ2-3; D is unresolved. Trimming cost V 3 bases and J 7 bases, with 8 bases left between them. CDR1 and CDR2 (germline): ENHRY, SYGVKD. The length of the CDR3 is 12 residues. The CDR3 coding sequence is TGTGCCATCAGTGACGGGTGGAATACGCAGTATTTT. This sequence encodes CAISDGWNTQYF.

The chain combines TRBV21-1 with TRBJ1-1; TRBD1, the D gene given by the table, was not confirmed from the DNA. TRBV21-1 is a listed pseudogene. This CDR3 region has 16 residues. The DNA for the CDR3 is TGTGCCAGCAGCAAAACCTCCAGACAGGGCGCCACTGAAGCTTTCTTT. It specifies CASSKTSRQGATEAFF.

The chain employs TRBV10-3 and TRBJ2-1, with 11 bases matching TRBD2. The CDR3 runs 17 residues. V gave up 6 bases and J gave up 5 bases; unmatched junction bases: 12. The germline V gene encodes CDR1 ENHRY and CDR2 SYGVKD. The CDR3 nucleotides are TGTGCCATCAGGGGAGAACTAGCGGGAGCCCTAAACAATGAGCAGTTCTTC. Amino acid sequence: CAIRGELAGALNNEQFF.

This clone has more than one count but fewer than ten. The chain recombines TRBV2 with TRBJ2-5; maybe TRBD1 (6 bases). The V and J ends lost 5 bases and 4 bases respectively, with 17 bases between them. Per germline, CDR1 SNHLY and CDR2 FYNNEI. This CDR3 has 15 amino acids. CDR3: CASSQGRGIGETQYF. The CDR3 bases are TGTGCCAGCAGTCAGGGCAGGGGAATAGGAGAGACCCAGTACTTC.

The V and J genes are TRBV7-9 and TRBJ2-2; D is ambiguous. Germline V gene data show CDR1 as SEHNR and CDR2 as FQNEAQ (reference sequence). CDR3 length equals 12 residues. Trimming pared 4 bases from V and 8 bases from J, leaving 8 bases between. The CDR3 DNA reads TGTGCCAGCAGCTCGCCTAGGGGGGAGCTGTTTTTT. As protein: CASSSPRGELFF.

The chain carries TRBV15 and TRBJ2-7; D possibly corresponds to TRBD1 (5 bases). Trimming pared 4 bases from V and 6 bases from J, leaving 25 bases between. The CDR3 length is 17 residues. CDR1 is LNHNV and CDR2 is YYDKDF in the germline V gene (reference sequence). The CDR3 sequence: CATSIYARQGDFGEQYF. As DNA, the CDR3 is TGTGCCACCAGCATTTATGCCCGCCAGGGCGATTTTGGCGAGCAGTACTTC.

This sequence joins TRBV27 and TRBJ2-5, with 7 bases lining up with TRBD2. Trimming at V came to 8 bases and at J to 4 bases, leaving 13 bases not matched to a gene. This CDR3 is built from 15 residues. The germline V gene has CDR1 MNHEY and CDR2 SMNVEV (reference sequence). The CDR3 coding sequence is TGTGCCAGCGCCGCGCGGGGGTTGTTCACAGAGACCCAGTACTTC. The encoded protein is CASAARGLFTETQYF.

The rearrangement joins TRBV11-1 to TRBJ2-7; perhaps TRBD2 as D (5 bases). Germline V CDR1 and CDR2: SGHAT, FQDESV (reference sequence). This CDR3 comprises 14 residues. The ends were cut back, 5 bases at V and 3 bases at J, with 14 bases in the middle. Written as DNA, the CDR3 is TGTGCCAGCAGCCGTTTATCGGGGAACTACGAGCAGTACTTC. Its protein product is CASSRLSGNYEQYF.

The chain combines TRBV19 with TRBJ2-1; D is perhaps TRBD1 or TRBD2 (6 bases each). CDR3 size: 14 residues. From germline, CDR1 is LNHDA and CDR2 SQIVND (reference sequence). The CDR3 here is CAAATGANRGEQFF. In DNA, the CDR3 is TGTGCTGCAGCAACGGGGGCCAATAGGGGTGAGCAGTTCTTC. Full variable domain (rest looked up from reference TRBV19 and TRBJ2-1): DGGITQSPKYLFRKEGQNVTLSCEQNLNHDAMYWYRQDPGQGLRLIYYSQIVNDFQKGDIAEGYSVSREKKESFPLTVTSAQKNPTAFYLCAAATGANRGEQFFGPGTRLTVL.

The rearrangement links TRBV11-2 to TRBJ2-5, with a possible D match to TRBD2 (6 bases). Germline assignment: CDR1 SGHAT and CDR2 FQNNGV. CDR3 length equals 14 residues. V shed 6 bases and J shed 11 bases, with 22 bases lying between them. The CDR3 region has the DNA TGTGCCAGCAGTACGGGACTTTTTCGTTCGGAGCAGTACTTC. Encoded protein: CASSTGLFRSEQYF.

The gene calls are TRBV5-1 and TRBJ1-2, with TRBD1 matching 7 bases. CDR1 SGHRS and CDR2 YFSETQ come from the germline V gene. V was clipped by 2 bases and J by 4 bases; unmatched bases: 5. The CDR3 length is 14 residues. The CDR3 DNA reads TGCGCCAGCAGCTTCCGGGACAGCTTCTATGGCTACACCTTC. Amino acids: CASSFRDSFYGYTF.

About this clone: Within the sample, other DNA sequences also encode this same CDR3. The chain has TRBV5-6 and TRBJ2-1; 14 bases agree with TRBD2. V was clipped by 5 bases and J by 9 bases; unmatched bases: 4. Looked up from germline, CDR1 is SGHDT and CDR2 is YYEEEE. The CDR3 is 14 amino acids. CDR3 DNA sequence: TGTGCCAGCAGAACGGGACTAGCGGGAGTTGAGCAGTTCTTC. This codes for CASRTGLAGVEQFF.